Shown below are 21 T cell receptor beta chains from a single sample sequenced in a study of PD-L1 blockade in urothelial cancer. Using immunoSEQ multiplex PCR, the repertoire was profiled, and TCRdb retains in-frame clones only, with some absent. This repertoire shows tens of thousands of clones, roughly 86% found once; its top ten account for 2.5% to 3%. The starting material was PBMCs, obtained around atezolizumab (anti-PD-L1) treatment. The receptors come from a man aged 45 to 65 with urothelial cancer.

This clone was seen a few times. V gene TRBV4-1 combines with J gene TRBJ2-2, with a tentative D call TRBD2 (6 bases). Trimming took 4 bases from V and 0 from J, leaving 12 bases between them. The germline gives CDR1 MGHRA, CDR2 YSYEKL. This CDR3 contains 16 residues. This CDR3 is CASSPGTSANTGELFF. Here the CDR3 DNA reads TGCGCCAGCAGCCCGGGGACTTCCGCGAACACCGGGGAGCTGTTTTTT.

The chain links TRBV19 to TRBJ2-7, with TRBD1 matching over 10 bases. From germline, CDR1 is LNHDA and CDR2 SQIVND (reference sequence). V gave up 5 bases and J gave up 4 bases; unmatched junction bases: 5. CDR3 size: 14 residues. The CDR3 nucleotides are TGTGCCAGTAGTGCGACAGGGGGCTCGTACGAGCAGTACTTC. It codes for CASSATGGSYEQYF.

The chain recombines TRBV6-1 with TRBJ2-3; a weak D match, TRBD2 (6 bases). The V end lost 6 bases, the J end lost 4 bases, and 14 bases lay between the germline ends. The CDR3 contains 14 residues. In germline, CDR1 is MNHNS, CDR2 SASEGT. The CDR3 region is CASSREWRPDTQYF. CDR3 in DNA: TGTGCCAGCAGCCGGGAGTGGCGCCCAGATACGCAGTATTTT.

The chain links TRBV9 to TRBJ1-1; a weak D match, TRBD1 (5 bases). The germline CDR1 and CDR2 sequences are SGDLS and YYNGEE. The CDR3 consists of 13 residues. Deletions cut 4 bases from V and 8 bases from J, with 15 bases between. The CDR3 is CASSLAAQGEAFF. The CDR3 DNA reads as TGTGCCAGCAGCTTAGCGGCCCAGGGCGAAGCTTTCTTT. Looking up the rest from reference TRBV9 and TRBJ1-1 gives the full variable domain: DSGVTQTPKHLITATGQRVTLRCSPRSGDLSVYWYQQSLDQGLQFLIQYYNGEERAKGNILERFSAQQFPDLHSELNLSSLELGDSALYFCASSLAAQGEAFFGQGTRLTVV.

This clone was observed a single time. The chain carries TRBV7-3 and TRBJ2-1; perhaps TRBD2 as D (5 bases). The CDR3 is 12 residues long. CDR1 SGHTA and CDR2 FQGTGA come from the germline V gene. The V gene lost 5 bases and the J gene lost 5 bases, with 7 bases spanning the gap. The CDR3 coding sequence is TGTGCCAGCAGCAAGGGAGACAATGAGCAGTTCTTC. Its protein product is CASSKGDNEQFF.

This clone was picked up a small number of times. The V gene is TRBV15, the J gene TRBJ2-1; D might be TRBD2 (5 bases). V lost 3 bases and J lost 3, with 12 bases in between. This CDR3 spans 15 amino acids. Germline V gene sequence: CDR1 LNHNV, CDR2 YYDKDF (reference sequence). As DNA, the CDR3 is TGTGCCACCAGCAGGGGCGCACTAGACTACAATGAGCAGTTCTTC. Protein sequence: CATSRGALDYNEQFF.

V and J are TRBV2 and TRBJ1-1; the match to TRBD1 covers 7 bases. V was clipped by 7 bases and J by 7 bases; unmatched bases: 6. The V gene's germline CDR1 is SNHLY and CDR2 FYNNEI. The CDR3 sequence is 12 residues long. CDR3 protein: CASKGAEGEAFF. CDR3 nucleotides: TGTGCCAGCAAGGGGGCTGAGGGTGAAGCTTTCTTT.

The chain carries TRBV7-9 and TRBJ2-5; 8 nucleotides match TRBD2. V trimming: 1 base; J trimming: 5 bases; junction bases outside the gene matches: 9. CDR3 length: 16 residues. Germline assignment: CDR1 SEHNR and CDR2 FQNEAQ (reference sequence). CDR3 sequence reads: CASSLVPAGERETQYF. CDR3 in DNA: TGTGCCAGCAGCTTAGTTCCAGCGGGAGAAAGGGAGACCCAGTACTTC.

The rearrangement links TRBV5-1 to TRBJ2-5; TRBD2 might be the D (5 bases). Germline V gene sequence: CDR1 SGHRS, CDR2 YFSETQ. The V gene lost 6 bases and the J gene lost 0 bases, with 15 bases spanning the gap. The length of the CDR3 is 15 residues. CDR3 DNA sequence: TGCGCCAGCAACGCGGGCAGTTCGTACCAAGAGACCCAGTACTTC. As protein: CASNAGSSYQETQYF.

The rearrangement joins TRBV9 to TRBJ1-6, with unresolved D. Germline V gives CDR1 SGDLS, CDR2 YYNGEE. CDR3 length: 14 residues. V was trimmed by 0 bases and J by 6 bases, leaving 7 bases between them. The CDR3 loop is CASSVGQANSPLHF. The DNA for the CDR3 is TGTGCCAGCAGCGTAGGCCAGGCTAATTCACCCCTCCACTTT.

The V and J genes are TRBV13 and TRBJ2-3; D remains unclear. The germline V gene has CDR1 PRHDT and CDR2 FYEKMQ (reference sequence). The V end lost 5 bases, the J end lost 6 bases, and 9 bases lay between the germline ends. The length of the CDR3 is 12 residues. CDR3 amino acids: CASSPVRDTQYF. The DNA of the CDR3 is TGTGCCAGCAGCCCGGTCCGGGATACGCAGTATTTT.

The chain joins TRBV30 to TRBJ2-2; TRBD1 agrees at 10 bases. The CDR3 is 14 amino acids. Germline assignment: CDR1 GTSNPN and CDR2 SVGIG (reference sequence). V lost 5 bases to trimming and J lost 8 bases; unmatched junction nucleotides: 8. CDR3 residues: CAWQGQGLGGELFF. Written as DNA, the CDR3 is TGTGCCTGGCAGGGACAGGGGCTGGGGGGGGAGCTGTTTTTT.

CDR3 bases: TGTGCCAGCCGAGTTTCCCCCCGCATTTCACCCCTCCACTTT. This translates into CASRVSPRISPLHF. The chain has TRBV28 and TRBJ1-6, with unresolved D. CDR1 is MDHEN and CDR2 is SYDVKM in the germline V gene. This CDR3 has 14 amino acids. The ends were cut back, 8 bases at V and 9 bases at J, with 17 bases in the middle.

V is TRBV6-1 and J is TRBJ2-2; a weak D match, TRBD2 (6 bases). The V gene lost 5 bases and the J gene lost 0 bases, with 10 bases spanning the gap. The CDR3 length is 15 residues. Germline lookup yields CDR1 MNHNS and CDR2 SASEGT. CDR3 coding DNA: TGTGCCAGCAGTTTAGCGGACACGAACACCGGGGAGCTGTTTTTT. Translated: CASSLADTNTGELFF.

The chain recombines TRBV27 with TRBJ2-1; no clear D. Between the trimmed V and J ends, which lost 5 bases and 3 bases, there was a span of 8 bases. CDR1 and CDR2 from the germline V gene are MNHEY and SMNVEV (reference sequence). The CDR3 loop spans 13 amino acids. CDR3 residues: CASSVVLYNEQFF. Written as DNA, the CDR3 is TGTGCCAGCAGTGTAGTCCTCTACAATGAGCAGTTCTTC.

This chain joins TRBV9 and TRBJ1-3; no firm D call. Trimming pared 7 bases from V and 0 bases from J, leaving 8 bases between. The CDR3 contains 13 residues. Germline CDR1 SGDLS, CDR2 YYNGEE. CDR3 bases: TGTGCCAGCTCAGATCCCTCTGGAAACACCATATATTTT. Translation: CASSDPSGNTIYF. Combining the CDR3 with reference TRBV9 and TRBJ1-3 gives the whole variable domain DSGVTQTPKHLITATGQRVTLRCSPRSGDLSVYWYQQSLDQGLQFLIQYYNGEERAKGNILERFSAQQFPDLHSELNLSSLELGDSALYFCASSDPSGNTIYFGEGSWLTVV.

The chain links TRBV30 to TRBJ2-1; D is perhaps TRBD1 (5 bases). V gave up 3 bases and J gave up 4 bases, with 16 bases separating them. CDR1 is GTSNPN, CDR2 SVGIG, per germline (reference sequence). This CDR3 has 15 residues. The CDR3 loop reads CAWRIDSYPYNEQFF. CDR3 DNA sequence: TGTGCCTGGAGGATTGACAGCTACCCTTACAATGAGCAGTTCTTC.

V usage is TRBV20-1 and J usage is TRBJ1-1, with 7 bases lining up with TRBD1. V was clipped by 5 bases and J by 5 bases; unmatched bases: 2. Per germline, CDR1 DFQATT and CDR2 SNEGSKA (reference sequence). This CDR3 spans 11 amino acids. As DNA, the CDR3 is TGCAGTGCTCTGACAGGGACTGAAGCTTTCTTT. Translation: CSALTGTEAFF.

The V call is TRBV6-6, the J call TRBJ2-5; 9 nucleotides align to TRBD1. J was trimmed by 2 bases and V by 7 bases; bases with no gene match: 5. The CDR3 contains 14 residues. Germline assignment: CDR1 MNHNY and CDR2 SVGAGI (reference sequence). CDR3 nucleotides: TGTGCCAGCAAAGGGACAGGGAAACAAGAGACCCAGTACTTC. Amino acid sequence: CASKGTGKQETQYF.

A few counts support this clone. This chain joins TRBV2 and TRBJ2-2; 8 bases are shared with TRBD2. CDR1 is SNHLY and CDR2 is FYNNEI in the germline V gene. Germline trimming cut 1 base from V and 3 bases from J; bases unmatched to any gene: 7. The CDR3 consists of 17 residues. For the CDR3, the DNA is TGTGCCAGCAGTGAAGGTCTAGCGGGCGGGTACACCGGGGAGCTGTTTTTT. Residues: CASSEGLAGGYTGELFF.

The chain is built from TRBV5-6 and TRBJ1-6; D not certain. Between the trimmed V and J ends, which lost 4 bases and 3 bases, there was a span of 11 bases. The CDR3 sequence is 15 residues long. Germline CDR1 is SGHDT and CDR2 is YYEEEE. DNA of the CDR3: TGTGCCAGCAGCGGAGAGGGTTTCTATAATTCACCCCTCCACTTT. Its translation is CASSGEGFYNSPLHF.